This record looks at one TCR beta chain sequence and its context. Its target is not known. The sample belongs to a study of cytomegalovirus exposure and HLA in healthy donors. The PCR employed 60 Vbeta primers together with 13 Jbeta primers. Clones were read by immunoSEQ multiplex PCR, and TCRdb kept only the in-frame ones, dropping some. The sample has fewer than 150,000 clones; over 70% are singletons. The study, taken as a whole, reports: There was a cluster of highly shared sequence variants that was likely a sequencing artifact.

While unrecorded immune exposures were likely, the donors were nominally healthy when sampled. This CDR3 region has 15 residues. The germline V gene has CDR1 MNHNS and CDR2 SASEGT. Germline trimming cut 6 bases from V and 1 base from J; bases unmatched to any gene: 6. The TCR originated in a male donor in good health and CMV-seronegative. The V call is TRBV6-1, the J call TRBJ1-1; 9 nucleotides align to TRBD1. The sequenced sample was PBMCs. CDR3 sequence (DNA): TGTGCCAGCAGGAACAGGGGGCCCTCGAACACTGAAGCTTTCTTT. It translates to CASRNRGPSNTEAFF.